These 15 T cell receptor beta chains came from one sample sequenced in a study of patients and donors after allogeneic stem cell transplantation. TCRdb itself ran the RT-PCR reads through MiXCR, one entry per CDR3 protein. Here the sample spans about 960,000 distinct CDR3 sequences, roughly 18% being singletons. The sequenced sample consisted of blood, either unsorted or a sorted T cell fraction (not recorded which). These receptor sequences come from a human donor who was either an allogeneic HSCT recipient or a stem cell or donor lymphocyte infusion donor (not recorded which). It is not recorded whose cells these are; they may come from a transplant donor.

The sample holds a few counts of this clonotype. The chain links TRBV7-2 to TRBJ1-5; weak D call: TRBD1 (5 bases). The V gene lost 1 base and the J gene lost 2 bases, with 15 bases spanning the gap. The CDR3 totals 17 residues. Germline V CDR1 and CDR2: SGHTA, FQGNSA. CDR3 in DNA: TGTGCCAGCAGCTTAGGTCCGGGGACGGTGCGCAATCAGCCCCAGCATTTT. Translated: CASSLGPGTVRNQPQHF.

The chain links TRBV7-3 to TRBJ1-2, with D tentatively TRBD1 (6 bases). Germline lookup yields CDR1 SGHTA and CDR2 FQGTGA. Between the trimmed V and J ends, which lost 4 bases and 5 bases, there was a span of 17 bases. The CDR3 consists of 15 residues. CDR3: CASSSGQPLGYGYTF. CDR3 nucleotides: TGTGCCAGCAGCTCTGGACAGCCTCTAGGGTATGGCTACACCTTC.

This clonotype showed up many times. The CDR3 spells CASSQTSTHTDTQYF. DNA of the CDR3: TGCGCCAGCAGCCAAACTAGCACGCACACAGATACGCAGTATTTT. The V gene is TRBV5-1, the J gene TRBJ2-3; tentatively, D is TRBD2 (6 bases). The V gene lost 4 bases and the J gene lost 2 bases, with 14 bases spanning the gap. CDR1 and CDR2 (germline): SGHRS, YFSETQ. This CDR3 spans 15 amino acids. Supplemented by reference TRBV5-1 and TRBJ2-3, the full variable domain reads KAGVTQTPRYLIKTRGQQVTLSCSPISGHRSVSWYQQTPGQGLQFLFEYFSETQRNKGNFPGRFSGRQFSNSRSEMNVSTLELGDSALYLCASSQTSTHTDTQYFGPGTRLTVL.

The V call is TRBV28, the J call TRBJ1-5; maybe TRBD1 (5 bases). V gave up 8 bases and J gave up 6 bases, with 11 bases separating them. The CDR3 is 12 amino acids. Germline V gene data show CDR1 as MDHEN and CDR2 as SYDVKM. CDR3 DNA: TGTGCCAGCTTACAGGTCGGTCAGCCCCAGCATTTT. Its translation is CASLQVGQPQHF.

The CDR3 loop reads CASSGQGAFLNEQFF. The DNA for the CDR3 is TGTGCCAGCAGTGGACAGGGAGCTTTTTTGAATGAGCAGTTCTTC. The V and J genes are TRBV2 and TRBJ2-1; 7 nucleotides match TRBD1. This CDR3 is 15 amino acids long. V trimming: 4 bases; J trimming: 7 bases; junction bases outside the gene matches: 10. Germline CDR1 and CDR2: SNHLY and FYNNEI.

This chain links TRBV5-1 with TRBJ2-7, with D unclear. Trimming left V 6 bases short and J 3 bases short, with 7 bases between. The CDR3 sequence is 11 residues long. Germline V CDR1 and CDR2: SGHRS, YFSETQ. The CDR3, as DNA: TGCGCCAGCATGTCGGACTACGAGCAGTACTTC. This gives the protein CASMSDYEQYF.

CDR3 DNA sequence: TGCGCCAGCAGCCAAGAGGGAAGCGGCGTGGGGCAGTTCTTC. Its protein is CASSQEGSGVGQFF. The V and J genes are TRBV4-3 and TRBJ2-1, with D possibly matching TRBD2 (5 bases). Per the germline V gene, CDR1 is LGHNA and CDR2 is YSLEER. The V gene lost 0 bases and the J gene lost 12 bases, with 15 bases spanning the gap. This CDR3 is built from 14 residues.

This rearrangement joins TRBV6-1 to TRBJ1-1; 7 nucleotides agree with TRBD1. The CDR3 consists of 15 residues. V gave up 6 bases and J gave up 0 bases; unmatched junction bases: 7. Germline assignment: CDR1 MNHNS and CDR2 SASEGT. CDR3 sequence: CASSRDSIMNTEAFF. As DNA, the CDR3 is TGTGCCAGCAGCCGGGACAGCATCATGAACACTGAAGCTTTCTTT.

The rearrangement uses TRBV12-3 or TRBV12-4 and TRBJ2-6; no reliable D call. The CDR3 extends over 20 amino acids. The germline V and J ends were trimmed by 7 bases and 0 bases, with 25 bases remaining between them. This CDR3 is CASTPRATESRLSGANVLTF. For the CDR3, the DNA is TGTGCCAGCACCCCACGGGCTACTGAGTCTCGGCTCTCTGGGGCCAACGTCCTGACTTTC.

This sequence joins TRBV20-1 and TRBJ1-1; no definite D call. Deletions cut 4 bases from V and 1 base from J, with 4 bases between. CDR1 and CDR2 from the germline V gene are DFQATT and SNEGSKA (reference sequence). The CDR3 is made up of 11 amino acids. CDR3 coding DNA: TGCAGTGCTATTGAGAACACTGAAGCTTTCTTT. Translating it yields CSAIENTEAFF.

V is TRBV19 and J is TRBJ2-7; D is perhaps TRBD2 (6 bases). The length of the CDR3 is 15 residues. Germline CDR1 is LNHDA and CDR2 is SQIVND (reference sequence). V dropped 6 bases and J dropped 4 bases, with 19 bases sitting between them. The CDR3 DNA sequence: TGTGCCAGTAGCGCAAGCGGGCGGACTTCATACGAGCAGTACTTC. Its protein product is CASSASGRTSYEQYF.

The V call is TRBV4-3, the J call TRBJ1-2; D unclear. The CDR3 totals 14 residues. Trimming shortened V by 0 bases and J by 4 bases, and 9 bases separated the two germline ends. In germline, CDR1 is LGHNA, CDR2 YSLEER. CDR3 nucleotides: TGCGCCAGCAGCCAAGATAAATACTCCTATGGCTACACCTTC. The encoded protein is CASSQDKYSYGYTF.

The CDR3 nucleotides read TGTGCCAGTAGCCTGGGGGAGCGGAGCAATCAGCCCCAGCATTTT. Translating it yields CASSLGERSNQPQHF. V is TRBV19 and J is TRBJ1-5; TRBD1 is a possible D gene (5 bases). V was pared by 6 bases and J by 1 base, with 13 bases between. This CDR3 region has 15 residues. Germline CDR1 reads LNHDA; CDR2 reads SQIVND (reference sequence).

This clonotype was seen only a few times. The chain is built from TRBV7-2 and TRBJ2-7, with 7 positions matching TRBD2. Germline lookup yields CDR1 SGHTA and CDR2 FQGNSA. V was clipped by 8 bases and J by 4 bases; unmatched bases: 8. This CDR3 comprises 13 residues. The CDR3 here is CASARAGEYEQYF. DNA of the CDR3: TGTGCCAGCGCTAGGGCGGGAGAGTACGAGCAGTACTTC.

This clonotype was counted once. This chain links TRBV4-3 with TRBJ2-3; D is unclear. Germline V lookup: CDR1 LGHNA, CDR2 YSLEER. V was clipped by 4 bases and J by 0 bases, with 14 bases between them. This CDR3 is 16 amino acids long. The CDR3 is CASSPRHFTSTDTQYF. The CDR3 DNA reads TGCGCCAGCAGCCCAAGACACTTCACTAGCACAGATACGCAGTATTTT.